This TCR beta chain originates from a study of CD8 T cells in ankylosing spondylitis. Whole-study results and caveats: Matched synovial fluid from ankylosing spondylitis patients was reported to be enriched for disease-linked clones.

Quantitative 5'-RACE with molecular barcodes generated TCR beta libraries. TCRdb called the 5' RACE reads again in MiXCR, with one record for every CDR3 protein. The sample has about 220,000 distinct CDR3 sequences; roughly 24% are singletons. With regard to this clonotype: As yet, its antigen is unknown.

The sample was blood, either unsorted or a sorted T cell fraction (not recorded which). The sequence came from a male donor with ankylosing spondylitis or in good health (not recorded which).

CDR3 sequence reads: CASSATHGEQFF. The CDR3 DNA follows: TGTGCCAGCAGTGCTACACATGGTGAGCAGTTCTTC. This chain joins TRBV6-1 and TRBJ2-1, with D hard to call. The CDR3 loop spans 12 amino acids. CDR1 is MNHNS and CDR2 is SASEGT in the germline V gene. The V and J ends lost 4 bases and 9 bases respectively, with 10 bases between them.